The T cell receptor (beta chain) under discussion was sequenced for a study of patients and donors after allogeneic stem cell transplantation. TCRdb re-derived calls from the RT-PCR reads in MiXCR, one entry per CDR3 protein. This table has fewer than 500,000 distinct CDR3 sequences, 16% appearing once. The CDR3 has 12 amino acids. The germline V and J ends were trimmed by 6 bases and 3 bases, with 12 bases remaining between them. Germline V gene lookup returns CDR1 DFQATT and CDR2 SNEGSKA (reference sequence). The source of this sequence is a human donor who was either an allogeneic HSCT recipient or a stem cell or donor lymphocyte infusion donor (not recorded which). It is not recorded whose cells these are; they may come from a transplant donor. The chain couples TRBV20-1 to TRBJ2-7, with a tentative D call TRBD1 (5 bases). Sequencing was performed on blood, either unsorted or a sorted T cell fraction (not recorded which). CDR3 in DNA: TGCAGTGCAAGACAGTCAAGCTACGAGCAGTACTTC. Its translation is CSARQSSYEQYF.